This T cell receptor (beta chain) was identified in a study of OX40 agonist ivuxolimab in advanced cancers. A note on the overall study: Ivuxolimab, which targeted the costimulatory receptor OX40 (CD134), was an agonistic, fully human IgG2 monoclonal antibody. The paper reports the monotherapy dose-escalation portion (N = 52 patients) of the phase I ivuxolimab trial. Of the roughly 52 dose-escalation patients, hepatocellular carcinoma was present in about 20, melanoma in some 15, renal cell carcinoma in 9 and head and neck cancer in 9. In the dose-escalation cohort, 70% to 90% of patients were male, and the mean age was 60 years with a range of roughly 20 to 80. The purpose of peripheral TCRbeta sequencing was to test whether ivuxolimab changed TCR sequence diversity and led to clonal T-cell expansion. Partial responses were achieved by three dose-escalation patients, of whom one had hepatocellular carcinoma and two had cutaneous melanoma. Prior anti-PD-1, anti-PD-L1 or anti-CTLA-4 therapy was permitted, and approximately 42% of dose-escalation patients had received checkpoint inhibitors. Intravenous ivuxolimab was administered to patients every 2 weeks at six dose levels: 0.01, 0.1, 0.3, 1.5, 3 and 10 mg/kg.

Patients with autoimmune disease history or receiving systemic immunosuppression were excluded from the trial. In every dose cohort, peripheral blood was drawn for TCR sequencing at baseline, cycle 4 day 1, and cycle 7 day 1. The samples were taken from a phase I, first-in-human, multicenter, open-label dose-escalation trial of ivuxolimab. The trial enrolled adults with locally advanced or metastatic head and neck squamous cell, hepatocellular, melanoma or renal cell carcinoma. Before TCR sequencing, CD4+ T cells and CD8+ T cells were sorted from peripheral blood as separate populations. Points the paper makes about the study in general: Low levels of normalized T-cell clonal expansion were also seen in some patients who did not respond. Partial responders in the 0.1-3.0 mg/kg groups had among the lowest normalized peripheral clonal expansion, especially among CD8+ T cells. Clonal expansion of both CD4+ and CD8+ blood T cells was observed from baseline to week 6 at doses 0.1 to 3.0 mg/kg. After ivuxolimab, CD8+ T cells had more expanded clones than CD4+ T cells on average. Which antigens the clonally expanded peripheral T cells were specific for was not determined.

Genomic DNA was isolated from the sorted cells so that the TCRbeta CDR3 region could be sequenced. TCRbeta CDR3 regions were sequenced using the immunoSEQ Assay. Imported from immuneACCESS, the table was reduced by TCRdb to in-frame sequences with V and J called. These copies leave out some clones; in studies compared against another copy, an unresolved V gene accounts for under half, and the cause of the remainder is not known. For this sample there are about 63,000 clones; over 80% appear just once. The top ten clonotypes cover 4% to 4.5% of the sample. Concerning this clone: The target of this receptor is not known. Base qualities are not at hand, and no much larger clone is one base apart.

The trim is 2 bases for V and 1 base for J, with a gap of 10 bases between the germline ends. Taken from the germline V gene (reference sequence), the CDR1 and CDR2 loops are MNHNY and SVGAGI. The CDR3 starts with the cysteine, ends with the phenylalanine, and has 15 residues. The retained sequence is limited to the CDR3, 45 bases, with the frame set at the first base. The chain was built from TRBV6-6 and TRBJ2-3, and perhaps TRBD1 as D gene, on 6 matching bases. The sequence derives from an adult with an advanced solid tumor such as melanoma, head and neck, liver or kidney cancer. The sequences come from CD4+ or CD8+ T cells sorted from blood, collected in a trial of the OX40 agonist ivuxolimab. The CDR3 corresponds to CASSYGGWGTDTQYF. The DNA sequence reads TGTGCCAGCAGTTACGGGGGCTGGGGCACAGATACGCAGTATTTT.